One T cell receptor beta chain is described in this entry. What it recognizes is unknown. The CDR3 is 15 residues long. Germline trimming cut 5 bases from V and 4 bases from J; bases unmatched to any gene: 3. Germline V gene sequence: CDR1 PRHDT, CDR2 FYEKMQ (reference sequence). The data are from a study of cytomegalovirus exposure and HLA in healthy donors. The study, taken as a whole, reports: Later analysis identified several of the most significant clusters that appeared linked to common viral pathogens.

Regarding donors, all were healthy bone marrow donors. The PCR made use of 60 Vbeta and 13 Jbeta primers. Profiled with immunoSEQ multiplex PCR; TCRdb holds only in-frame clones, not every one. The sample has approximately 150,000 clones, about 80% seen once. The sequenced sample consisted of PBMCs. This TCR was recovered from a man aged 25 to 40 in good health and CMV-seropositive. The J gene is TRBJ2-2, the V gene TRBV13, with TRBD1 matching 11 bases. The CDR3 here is CASSDGTGGTGELFF. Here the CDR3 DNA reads TGTGCCAGCAGCGACGGGACAGGGGGCACCGGGGAGCTGTTTTTT.